The T cell receptor beta chain described here comes from a study of cytomegalovirus exposure and HLA in healthy donors. The PCR ran on 60 Vbeta and 13 Jbeta primers. Profiled with immunoSEQ multiplex PCR; TCRdb holds only in-frame clones, not every one. The sample totals about 140,000 clones; its top ten clones hold over 2%. Regarding the study as a whole: In a later analysis, TCR beta V- and J-gene trimming was associated with a missense DCLRE1C variant. For cytomegalovirus status, the classifier reportedly gave diagnoses with high specificity and sensitivity.

It was healthy bone marrow donors who served as donors. Trimming at V came to 0 bases and at J to 1 base, leaving 2 bases not matched to a gene. The CDR3 consists of 16 residues. Germline assignment: CDR1 SGHDT and CDR2 YYEEEE. About this clone: Antigen unknown. Other DNA sequences in this sample translate to the same CDR3.

The genes are TRBV5-6 and TRBJ2-5, with 11 bases fitting TRBD2. Sequencing was carried out using PBMCs. This receptor was obtained from a woman younger than 30 in good health and CMV-seronegative. DNA for the CDR3: TGTGCCAGCAGCTTGGGGGGACTAGCGGTCCAAGAGACCCAGTACTTC. It yields the protein CASSLGGLAVQETQYF.